The 28 T cell receptor beta chains presented below share a single source sample, sequenced in a study of T cells in Graves' hyperthyroidism and ophthalmopathy. Amplified TCR beta CDR3 regions derived from RNA transcripts. Researchers ran a first-round RT-PCR on the TCR CDR3 using the HTBI primer set. One entry per CDR3 protein results from TCRdb running MiXCR on the multiplex PCR reads. The sample consists of hundreds of thousands of distinct CDR3 sequences, approximately 17% of them appearing once. Source material: blood. The receptors here all came from a woman under 30 with Graves' ophthalmopathy.

A note on this clonotype: A much larger clone differs from this one at a single base, so this may be a read error. The rearrangement joins TRBV27 to TRBJ2-5; possible D gene TRBD1, 5 bases. Germline CDR1 reads MNHEY; CDR2 reads SMNVEV (reference sequence). Trimming left V 5 bases short and J 7 bases short, with 20 bases between. The CDR3 contains 15 residues. CDR3 residues: CASSARTWIIRTQYF. As DNA, the CDR3 is TGTGCCAGCAGTGCCCGGACATGGATTATACGGACCCAGTACTTC.

To note about this clonotype: A much bigger clone sits one base away, suggesting this may be a read error. The gene calls are TRBV3-1 and TRBJ1-2; D gene ambiguous. The CDR3 has 13 amino acids. V lost 2 bases and J 7 bases, leaving 11 bases between the germline ends. Germline assignment: CDR1 LGHDT and CDR2 YNNKEL (reference sequence). For the CDR3, the DNA is TGTGCCAGCAGCCAAAGTTACAGCTGTGGCTACACCTTC. Residues: CASSQSYSCGYTF.

This clonotype was counted ten times or more. The chain has TRBV7-6 and TRBJ2-5, with 12 bases lining up with TRBD2. The CDR3 runs 16 residues. Looked up from germline, CDR1 is SGHVS and CDR2 is FNYEAQ. Trimming at V came to 3 bases and at J to 1 base, leaving 3 bases not matched to a gene. The CDR3 here is CASSFLAGGPQETQYF. Here the CDR3 DNA reads TGTGCCAGCAGCTTTCTAGCGGGAGGGCCCCAAGAGACCCAGTACTTC.

This chain joins TRBV25-1 and TRBJ2-1, with D hard to call. The CDR3 totals 18 residues. V was trimmed by 1 base and J by 5 bases, leaving 21 bases between them. The germline gives CDR1 MGHDK, CDR2 SYGVNS. As DNA, the CDR3 is TGTGCCAGCAGTGAATCCCATGTGGCAGGCCAACTTAACAATGAGCAGTTCTTC. Translating gives CASSESHVAGQLNNEQFF.

This clonotype was counted many times. The V and J genes are TRBV14 and TRBJ1-2; maybe TRBD1 (6 bases). Germline V gene lookup returns CDR1 SGHDN and CDR2 FVKESK. The CDR3 has 13 residues. Trimming took 6 bases from V and 5 from J, leaving 13 bases between them. The CDR3 loop is CASSKDRKYGYTF. The CDR3 bases are TGTGCCAGCAGTAAGGACAGAAAATATGGCTACACCTTC. The full variable domain, with the rest looked up from reference TRBV14 and TRBJ1-2, is EAGVTQFPSHSVIEKGQTVTLRCDPISGHDNLYWYRRVMGKEIKFLLHFVKESKQDESGMPNNRFLAERTGGTYSTLKVQPAELEDSGVYFCASSKDRKYGYTFGSGTRLTVV.

The count of this clonotype is one. The chain employs TRBV7-6 and TRBJ2-1, with D possibly being TRBD1 or TRBD2 (5 bases each). Trimming shortened V by 5 bases and J by 8 bases, and 25 bases separated the two germline ends. The CDR3 runs to 17 residues. From germline, CDR1 is SGHVS and CDR2 FNYEAQ. CDR3 amino acids: CASSINVLGTANHEQFF. The CDR3 nucleotides are TGTGCCAGCAGCATTAACGTCCTCGGGACCGCCAACCATGAGCAGTTCTTC.

The sample holds many counts of this clonotype. The CDR3 DNA is TGTGCCAGCAGTTCGGGACTAGCGGGAGTCTACGAGCAGTACTTC. The encoded protein is CASSSGLAGVYEQYF. The chain has TRBV27 and TRBJ2-7, with TRBD2 matching over 14 bases. The CDR3 is made up of 15 amino acids. V shed 4 bases and J 3 bases; nucleotides not matched to a gene: 2. CDR1 is MNHEY, CDR2 SMNVEV, per germline (reference sequence).

The table lists this clonotype with many counts. The V call is TRBV6-5, the J call TRBJ2-1; D gene unclear. CDR1 is MNHEY and CDR2 is SVGAGI in the germline V gene. The CDR3 has 12 residues. V was trimmed by 0 bases and J by 8 bases, leaving 5 bases between them. CDR3 coding DNA: TGTGCCAGCAGTTACTCGGGTGATGAGCAGTTCTTC. This codes for CASSYSGDEQFF.

This clonotype was detected many times. This chain uses TRBV7-9 with TRBJ1-5; 7 bases agree with TRBD1. V lost 3 bases and J lost 5; bases outside the gene matches: 7. The CDR3 has 15 residues. From germline, CDR1 is SEHNR and CDR2 FQNEAQ (reference sequence). CDR3 coding DNA: TGTGCCAGCAGCTTGAAGGGGGCCTCTGATCAGCCCCAGCATTTT. Translated, it gives CASSLKGASDQPQHF.

This clonotype appeared many times. The V call is TRBV11-3, the J call TRBJ2-7, with D unclear. Germline CDR1 is SGHNT and CDR2 is YENEEA. With 5 bases removed from V and 0 bases from J, the gap between germline ends came to 8 bases. CDR3 length equals 13 residues. The CDR3 loop is CASSQRTSYEQYF. The CDR3, as DNA: TGTGCCAGCAGCCAAAGGACCTCCTACGAGCAGTACTTC.

This chain connects TRBV5-6 to TRBJ1-2; D is perhaps TRBD1 (5 bases). V lost 1 base, J lost 7 bases, and 11 bases lay in between. The CDR3 loop spans 13 amino acids. Germline CDR1 and CDR2: SGHDT and YYEEEE. Here the CDR3 reads CASSLHQGGGYTF. The CDR3 DNA is TGTGCCAGCAGCTTGCACCAGGGTGGTGGCTACACCTTC.

This chain joins TRBV6-1 and TRBJ1-2; D not certain. V was cut by 6 bases and J by 4 bases, with 12 bases left in between. Germline V lookup: CDR1 MNHNS, CDR2 SASEGT. The CDR3 totals 13 residues. The CDR3 loop reads CASSFNGFYGYTF. Written as DNA, the CDR3 is TGTGCCAGCAGCTTCAATGGATTCTATGGCTACACCTTC.

This clonotype has a count of ten or more. The chain joins TRBV13 to TRBJ2-1, with TRBD2 matching 8 bases. The CDR3 consists of 15 residues. Germline trimming cut 0 bases from V and 6 bases from J; bases unmatched to any gene: 4. Germline-derived CDR1 and CDR2 are PRHDT and FYEKMQ (reference sequence). The CDR3 DNA reads TGTGCCAGCAGCTTAGGCGGGAGGGCCTCCAATGAGCAGTTCTTC. Residues: CASSLGGRASNEQFF.

This clonotype has at least ten counts. This chain uses TRBV30 with TRBJ1-1; D call uncertain. Germline-derived CDR1 and CDR2 are GTSNPN and SVGIG (reference sequence). V lost 2 bases to trimming and J lost 2 bases, with 12 bases between them. The CDR3 covers 14 residues. In nucleotides, the CDR3 is TGTGCCTGGAGTTTCGTAGTGGGTAACACTGAAGCTTTCTTT. It yields the protein CAWSFVVGNTEAFF.

The count of this clonotype is one. The chain recombines TRBV18 with TRBJ1-2, with unresolved D. This CDR3 region has 12 residues. Trimming cost V 3 bases and J 5 bases, with 7 bases left between them. Germline V gene sequence: CDR1 KGHSH, CDR2 LQKENI. The CDR3 DNA reads as TGTGCCAGCTCACCCCCAGAGTATGGCTACACCTTC. It translates to CASSPPEYGYTF.

This clonotype was counted between two and nine times. V and J are TRBV5-1 and TRBJ1-1; D uncertain. Trimming stripped 3 bases from V and 2 bases from J, with 11 bases between. This CDR3 is built from 14 residues. CDR1 SGHRS and CDR2 YFSETQ come from the germline V gene. CDR3 residues: CASSSGLINTEAFF. For the CDR3, the DNA is TGCGCCAGCAGCTCTGGACTGATAAACACTGAAGCTTTCTTT.

Ten or more counts support this clonotype. The rearrangement links TRBV20-1 to TRBJ1-5, with D uncertain. The CDR3 loop spans 14 amino acids. Germline CDR1 reads DFQATT; CDR2 reads SNEGSKA (reference sequence). V lost 5 bases, J lost 1 base, and 12 bases lay in between. The DNA of the CDR3 is TGCAGTGCTCTAACCGGGCTCAGCAATCAGCCCCAGCATTTT. It is translated as CSALTGLSNQPQHF.

For this clonotype: In this CDR3 the conserved last residue, phenylalanine or tryptophan, is missing, so a read error is likely. This sequence joins TRBV12-3 or TRBV12-4 and TRBJ2-7; 10 bases match TRBD1. V was pared by 5 bases and J by 3 bases, with 7 bases of the junction left unmatched. The CDR3 sequence is 15 residues long. The CDR3 sequence: CASSPPGTGDYEQYS. The CDR3 DNA reads as TGTGCCAGCAGTCCCCCCGGGACAGGGGACTACGAGCAGTACTCC.

This clonotype has only a few counts. The rearrangement links TRBV7-3 to TRBJ2-2, with TRBD1 as a possible D gene (8 bases). The CDR3 runs to 16 residues. Germline assignment: CDR1 SGHTA and CDR2 FQGTGA. Trimming shortened V by 5 bases and J by 4 bases, and 17 bases separated the two germline ends. CDR3 region: CASSPTGGGLTGELFF. The CDR3 region has the DNA TGTGCCAGCAGCCCAACAGGGGGGGGCCTCACCGGGGAGCTGTTTTTT.

This clonotype has ten or more counts. The V and J genes are TRBV20-1 and TRBJ1-1; D is ambiguous. Trimming took 5 bases from V and 3 from J, leaving 7 bases between them. The CDR3 extends over 11 amino acids. Germline V gene data show CDR1 as DFQATT and CDR2 as SNEGSKA (reference sequence). The CDR3 sequence: CSAGRDTEAFF. The CDR3 coding sequence is TGCAGTGCTGGGCGGGACACTGAAGCTTTCTTT.

This clonotype was seen many times. The CDR3 protein is CASSEEGSIQPQHF. The CDR3 DNA follows: TGTGCCAGCAGTGAAGAGGGATCCATTCAGCCCCAGCATTTT. This chain connects TRBV6-1 to TRBJ1-5; no clear D. The V end lost 1 base, the J end lost 6 bases, and 10 bases lay between the germline ends. This CDR3 region has 14 residues. CDR1 is MNHNS, CDR2 SASEGT, per germline.

The V gene is TRBV20-1, the J gene TRBJ2-1; 9 positions match TRBD2. This CDR3 region has 15 residues. The germline CDR1 and CDR2 sequences are DFQATT and SNEGSKA (reference sequence). The trim removed 5 bases at V and 8 bases at J, leaving 13 bases unmatched. This chain's CDR3 is CSAQRRSGGKDEQFF. CDR3 coding DNA: TGCAGTGCTCAGAGACGGAGCGGGGGGAAAGATGAGCAGTTCTTC.

This clonotype occurred a few times. The V call is TRBV7-9, the J call TRBJ2-5, with TRBD2 matching over 7 bases. In germline, CDR1 is SEHNR, CDR2 FQNEAQ (reference sequence). The CDR3 is made up of 15 amino acids. The trim removed 3 bases at V and 2 bases at J, leaving 6 bases unmatched. CDR3 DNA: TGTGCCAGCAGCTTTGCTAGCGGCCTGCAAGAGACCCAGTACTTC. Protein product: CASSFASGLQETQYF. The variable domain in full, completed from reference TRBV7-9 and TRBJ2-5, reads DTGVSQNPRHKITKRGQNVTFRCDPISEHNRLYWYRQTLGQGPEFLTYFQNEAQLEKSRLLSDRFSAERPKGSFSTLEIQRTEQGDSAMYLCASSFASGLQETQYFGPGTRLLVL.

This clonotype was counted at least ten times. This chain connects TRBV28 to TRBJ1-5; D is unresolved. Trimming took 6 bases from V and 7 from J, leaving 10 bases between them. CDR1 is MDHEN and CDR2 is SYDVKM in the germline V gene. The CDR3 sequence is 12 residues long. Written as DNA, the CDR3 is TGTGCCAGCAGCGATCGGTACCAGCCCCAGCATTTT. Its protein product is CASSDRYQPQHF.

The chain links TRBV28 to TRBJ2-6, with 7 bases matching TRBD2. The CDR3 is made up of 16 amino acids. Germline-derived CDR1 and CDR2 are MDHEN and SYDVKM. V was pared by 6 bases and J by 0 bases, with 5 bases of the junction left unmatched. The CDR3 nucleotides read TGTGCCAGCAGCTCTGGGGGGGTCTCTGGGGCCAACGTCCTGACTTTC. This encodes CASSSGGVSGANVLTF.

The rearrangement uses TRBV5-6 and TRBJ2-3; 7 nucleotides line up with TRBD2. CDR3 length equals 15 residues. V gave up 9 bases and J gave up 2 bases; unmatched junction bases: 12. Germline V CDR1 and CDR2: SGHDT, YYEEEE. The CDR3 protein is CATLGAGAPTDTQYF. The DNA of the CDR3 is TGTGCCACCCTCGGTGCGGGAGCTCCCACAGATACGCAGTATTTT.

The chain uses TRBV7-9 and TRBJ1-2, with D possibly matching TRBD1 (5 bases). V shed 2 bases and J shed 6 bases, with 22 bases lying between them. The CDR3 spans 17 residues. Germline CDR1 SEHNR, CDR2 FQNEAQ (reference sequence). CDR3 sequence: CASSLWDPGPLFNGYTF. CDR3 sequence (DNA): TGTGCCAGCAGCTTATGGGACCCGGGACCGCTATTTAATGGCTACACCTTC.

The V call is TRBV5-6, the J call TRBJ1-1; a weak D match, TRBD1 (6 bases). Germline CDR1 is SGHDT and CDR2 is YYEEEE. V lost 4 bases to trimming and J lost 0 bases, with 13 bases between them. The CDR3 is 15 residues long. The CDR3 bases are TGTGCCAGCAGCCGGACAGAGAGTTTGAACACTGAAGCTTTCTTT. Translated: CASSRTESLNTEAFF.